These 14 T cell receptor beta chains came from one sample sequenced in a study of OX40 agonist ivuxolimab in advanced cancers. Sequencing used immunoSEQ multiplex PCR; TCRdb keeps in-frame clones, though not all of them. The table has tens of thousands of clones, around 88% seen once; the top ten hold roughly 1.4%. The specimen comprised CD4+ or CD8+ T cells sorted from blood, sampled in a trial of the OX40 agonist ivuxolimab. These receptors were obtained from an adult with an advanced solid tumor such as melanoma, head and neck, liver or kidney cancer.

The chain joins TRBV18 to TRBJ2-7; 7 bases agree with TRBD1. The CDR3 has 16 amino acids. CDR1 and CDR2 from the germline V gene are KGHSH and LQKENI. V lost 1 base and J lost 5; bases outside the gene matches: 11. The CDR3 is CASSPLPRQGRNEQYF. As DNA, the CDR3 is TGTGCCAGCTCACCACTTCCTCGACAGGGAAGGAACGAGCAGTACTTC.

This clone was picked up one time. V usage is TRBV5-5 and J usage is TRBJ2-7; unclear D gene. There are 13 residues in the CDR3. Trimming shortened V by 0 bases and J by 6 bases, and 10 bases separated the two germline ends. Looked up from germline, CDR1 is SGHKS and CDR2 is YYEKEE (reference sequence). Here the CDR3 DNA reads TGTGCCAGCAGCTTGGAGGGTTTGGGCGAGCAGTACTTC. Its protein product is CASSLEGLGEQYF.

This chain links TRBV7-9 with TRBJ2-2; no clear D gene. V was trimmed by 3 bases and J by 0 bases, leaving 14 bases between them. Looked up from germline, CDR1 is SEHNR and CDR2 is FQNEAQ (reference sequence). This CDR3 comprises 17 residues. CDR3 region: CASSFRYDVANTGELFF. CDR3 coding DNA: TGTGCCAGCAGCTTTCGATATGACGTAGCGAACACCGGGGAGCTGTTTTTT.

The chain recombines TRBV5-1 with TRBJ2-1; 13 bases match TRBD2. The germline gives CDR1 SGHRS, CDR2 YFSETQ. V lost 5 bases and J lost 6; bases outside the gene matches: 14. The CDR3 totals 18 residues. The CDR3 here is CASSLIGLAGAGGNEQFF. The CDR3 DNA reads as TGCGCCAGCAGTTTAATTGGACTAGCGGGAGCGGGGGGCAATGAGCAGTTCTTC. The complete variable domain, with remaining parts taken from reference TRBV5-1 and TRBJ2-1, reads KAGVTQTPRYLIKTRGQQVTLSCSPISGHRSVSWYQQTPGQGLQFLFEYFSETQRNKGNFPGRFSGRQFSNSRSEMNVSTLELGDSALYLCASSLIGLAGAGGNEQFFGPGTRLTVL.

This clone was detected once. The J gene is TRBJ2-2, the V gene TRBV19, with D possibly TRBD1 on 5 matching bases. CDR1 is LNHDA and CDR2 is SQIVND in the germline V gene (reference sequence). The CDR3 is made up of 16 amino acids. The V gene lost 7 bases and the J gene lost 0 bases, with 15 bases spanning the gap. The CDR3 sequence: CASIDRTIANTGELFF. CDR3 bases: TGTGCCAGTATCGACAGAACAATAGCGAACACCGGGGAGCTGTTTTTT.

The chain carries TRBV7-6 and TRBJ2-1; D is undetermined. Germline V CDR1 and CDR2: SGHVS, FNYEAQ. The CDR3 has 13 amino acids. V dropped 5 bases and J dropped 2 bases, with 7 bases sitting between them. The CDR3 protein is CASSPIPYNEQFF. The CDR3 DNA reads as TGTGCCAGCAGCCCGATCCCCTACAATGAGCAGTTCTTC.

The chain uses TRBV6-6 and TRBJ2-3; D perhaps matches TRBD2 (5 bases). This CDR3 spans 12 amino acids. The germline V gene encodes CDR1 MNHNY and CDR2 SVGAGI (reference sequence). Trimming pared 7 bases from V and 6 bases from J, leaving 11 bases between. As DNA, the CDR3 is TGTGCCAGCAAAGAGGGTTTCGATACGCAGTATTTT. Translation: CASKEGFDTQYF.

This clone has a single count. DNA of the CDR3: TGTGCCAGCAGCTCCCGTGGGAGTAGCGGGGGGATCCAAGAGACCCAGTACTTC. Translation: CASSSRGSSGGIQETQYF. V and J are TRBV9 and TRBJ2-5; 10 bases are shared with TRBD2. Germline trimming cut 4 bases from V and 1 base from J; bases unmatched to any gene: 13. CDR3 length: 18 amino acids. CDR1 and CDR2 (germline): SGDLS, YYNGEE. The full variable domain, rest sourced from reference TRBV9 and TRBJ2-5, is DSGVTQTPKHLITATGQRVTLRCSPRSGDLSVYWYQQSLDQGLQFLIQYYNGEERAKGNILERFSAQQFPDLHSELNLSSLELGDSALYFCASSSRGSSGGIQETQYFGPGTRLLVL.

This chain joins TRBV30 and TRBJ1-5, with a weak D call TRBD1 (5 bases). V was cut by 2 bases and J by 5 bases, with 22 bases left in between. This CDR3 has 17 residues. Per germline, CDR1 GTSNPN and CDR2 SVGIG (reference sequence). The CDR3 nucleotides are TGTGCCTGGAGTCGTGGTTTTACCATGACAGAATATCAGCCCCAGCATTTT. Encoded protein: CAWSRGFTMTEYQPQHF. The full variable domain, in which reference TRBV30 and TRBJ1-5 provide the parts outside the CDR3, is SQTIHQWPATLVQPVGSPLSLECTVEGTSNPNLYWYRQAAGRGLQLLFYSVGIGQISSEVPQNLSASRPQDRQFILSSKKLLLSDSGFYLCAWSRGFTMTEYQPQHFGDGTRLSIL.

The chain carries TRBV7-2 and TRBJ2-1; TRBD2 is a possible D gene (6 bases). Germline V gives CDR1 SGHTA, CDR2 FQGNSA. Trimming shortened V by 2 bases and J by 0 bases, and 11 bases separated the two germline ends. The CDR3 has 16 amino acids. CDR3 region: CASSLRGRGSYNEQFF. In nucleotides, the CDR3 is TGTGCCAGCAGCTTAAGAGGGCGGGGCTCCTACAATGAGCAGTTCTTC.

V and J are TRBV7-2 and TRBJ2-4, with a weak D call TRBD1 (5 bases). Trimming removed 5 bases from V and 9 bases from J, with 17 bases in between. Germline-derived CDR1 and CDR2 are SGHTA and FQGNSA. The length of the CDR3 is 14 residues. The CDR3 spells CASSTATAPAIQYF. The CDR3 DNA sequence: TGTGCCAGCAGCACCGCGACAGCCCCAGCCATTCAGTACTTC.

The chain has TRBV7-3 and TRBJ1-2; D unclear. In germline, CDR1 is SGHTA, CDR2 FQGTGA. The CDR3 contains 14 residues. Trimming removed 2 bases from V and 8 bases from J, with 15 bases in between. The DNA for the CDR3 is TGTGCCAGCAGCTTAGGGCCATCGGGAGGAGGCTACACCTTC. As protein: CASSLGPSGGGYTF.

The rearrangement uses TRBV6-5 and TRBJ1-3; TRBD1 agrees at 8 bases. CDR1 is MNHEY, CDR2 SVGAGI, per germline. The CDR3 runs to 15 residues. V lost 5 bases and J lost 1; bases outside the gene matches: 4. The CDR3 DNA reads TGTGCCAGCAGTCCGGACAGGGAGTCTGGAAACACCATATATTTT. Its translation: CASSPDRESGNTIYF.

The V call is TRBV11-3, the J call TRBJ2-1; TRBD2 agrees at 8 bases. J gave up 13 bases and V 5 bases, and 4 bases lay outside the gene matches. The CDR3 runs to 11 residues. The germline gives CDR1 SGHNT, CDR2 YENEEA. The chain's CDR3 is CASSAGGGQFF. The DNA of the CDR3 is TGTGCCAGCAGCGCCGGGGGGGGACAGTTCTTC. Complete variable domain (other parts from reference TRBV11-3 and TRBJ2-1): EAGVVQSPRYKIIEKKQPVAFWCNPISGHNTLYWYLQNLGQGPELLIRYENEEAVDDSQLPKDRFSAERLKGVDSTLKIQPAELGDSAVYLCASSAGGGQFFGPGTRLTVL.